This T cell receptor (beta chain) was sequenced during a study of blood T cell repertoires in COVID-19. In the study overall: In each case, the material was cDNA or gDNA derived from T cells, B-cell-depleted T cells, or PBMCs.

Only in-frame clones appear in the TCRdb table, and some are missing; sequencing was by immunoSEQ multiplex PCR. The repertoire holds 150,000 to 200,000 clones, with approximately 83% as singletons. This CDR3 region has 14 residues. Germline trimming cut 5 bases from V and 2 bases from J; bases unmatched to any gene: 4. The V gene's germline CDR1 is SGHVS and CDR2 FQNEAQ. The rearrangement joins TRBV7-8 to TRBJ2-7; 9 nucleotides align to TRBD2. This clonotype was sampled from a woman in her thirties or forties with COVID-19, enrolled during active disease. Sequencing input: peripheral blood. The CDR3, as DNA: TGTGCCAGCAGCCCTAGCGGGGAGGCCTACGAGCAGTACTTC. Translation gives CASSPSGEAYEQYF.